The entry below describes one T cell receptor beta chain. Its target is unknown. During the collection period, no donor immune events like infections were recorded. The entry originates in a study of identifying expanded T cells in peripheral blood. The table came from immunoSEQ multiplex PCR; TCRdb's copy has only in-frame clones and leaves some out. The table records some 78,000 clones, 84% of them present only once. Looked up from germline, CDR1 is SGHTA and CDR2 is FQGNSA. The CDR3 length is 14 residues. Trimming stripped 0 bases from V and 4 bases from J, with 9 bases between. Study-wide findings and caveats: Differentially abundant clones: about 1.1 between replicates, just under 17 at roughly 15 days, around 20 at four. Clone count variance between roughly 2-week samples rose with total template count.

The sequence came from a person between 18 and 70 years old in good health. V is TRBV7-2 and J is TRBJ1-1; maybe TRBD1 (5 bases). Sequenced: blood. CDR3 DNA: TGTGCCAGCAGCTTAGCGGGGGGGAGCACTGAAGCTTTCTTT. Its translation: CASSLAGGSTEAFF.